These 23 T cell receptor beta chains were all obtained from the same sample, sequenced in a study of ipilimumab plus nivolumab after autologous stem cell transplantation. The repertoire was sequenced with immunoSEQ multiplex PCR; TCRdb's copy has only in-frame clones and lacks some. The sample records more than 2,000 clones, 78% being singletons. Sequencing used PBMCs, obtained in a trial of ipilimumab plus nivolumab as post-transplant consolidation. The receptor set was obtained from a male donor with multiple myeloma.

Only a few counts were recorded for this clone. The chain carries TRBV5-5 and TRBJ2-7; 11 bases fit TRBD2. Per germline, CDR1 SGHKS and CDR2 YYEKEE (reference sequence). The CDR3 contains 15 residues. Trimming cost V 2 bases and J 3 bases; bases outside gene matches: 4. The CDR3 nucleotides are TGTGCCAGCAGCTTAACTAGCGGGAGTTACTACGAGCAGTACTTC. Amino acids: CASSLTSGSYYEQYF.

This chain joins TRBV11-2 and TRBJ1-2; TRBD1 is a possible D gene (6 bases). The germline CDR1 and CDR2 sequences are SGHAT and FQNNGV. The CDR3 sequence is 16 residues long. V lost 5 bases and J 4 bases, leaving 20 bases between the germline ends. The DNA of the CDR3 is TGTGCCAGCAGCAAGCAGGACAGCAGAAAGACCTATGGCTACACCTTC. Translated, it gives CASSKQDSRKTYGYTF.

This rearrangement joins TRBV19 to TRBJ2-1; 9 bases are shared with TRBD2. Looked up from germline, CDR1 is LNHDA and CDR2 is SQIVND (reference sequence). The trim removed 5 bases at V and 8 bases at J, leaving 10 bases unmatched. The CDR3 is made up of 15 amino acids. The CDR3 loop reads CASSLTLAGVHEQFF. The CDR3 nucleotides read TGTGCCAGTAGTTTAACATTAGCGGGAGTCCATGAGCAGTTCTTC.

CDR3 amino acids: CASSNGQGSSEKLFF. Here the CDR3 DNA reads TGTGCCAGCAGTAACGGACAGGGTTCTTCTGAAAAACTGTTTTTT. This chain links TRBV27 with TRBJ1-4; 8 nucleotides align to TRBD1. J gave up 7 bases and V 5 bases, and 9 bases lay outside the gene matches. The germline V gene encodes CDR1 MNHEY and CDR2 SMNVEV (reference sequence). CDR3 length: 15 amino acids.

This chain links TRBV28 with TRBJ2-1; a possible D gene is TRBD1 (6 bases). Germline values: CDR1 MDHEN, CDR2 SYDVKM. CDR3 length: 15 amino acids. V lost 7 bases and J lost 12, with 25 bases in between. The CDR3 loop is CASTRTTLPRGGQFF. Here the CDR3 DNA reads TGTGCCAGCACCCGGACCACCCTCCCCAGGGGCGGGCAGTTCTTC.

V and J are TRBV5-4 and TRBJ2-1, with 11 bases fitting TRBD2. Germline trimming cut 4 bases from V and 5 bases from J; bases unmatched to any gene: 5. The germline CDR1 and CDR2 sequences are SGHNT and YYREEE (reference sequence). The CDR3 is made up of 15 amino acids. This CDR3 reads CASSPLAGGHNEQFF. The CDR3 DNA reads TGTGCCAGCAGCCCCCTAGCGGGAGGACACAATGAGCAGTTCTTC.

The J gene is TRBJ1-2, the V gene TRBV13; D is unclear. CDR1 is PRHDT and CDR2 is FYEKMQ in the germline V gene (reference sequence). The CDR3 consists of 14 residues. V was trimmed by 1 base and J by 4 bases, leaving 10 bases between them. The chain's CDR3 is CASSLAVASYGYTF. CDR3 nucleotides: TGTGCCAGCAGCTTAGCAGTAGCTAGCTATGGCTACACCTTC. Based on the CDR3 plus reference TRBV13 and TRBJ1-2, the full variable domain is AAGVIQSPRHLIKEKRETATLKCYPIPRHDTVYWYQQGPGQDPQFLISFYEKMQSDKGSIPDRFSAQQFSDYHSELNMSSLELGDSALYFCASSLAVASYGYTFGSGTRLTVV.

V usage is TRBV5-6 and J usage is TRBJ2-7; TRBD1 matches at 12 bases. Trimming cost V 2 bases and J 2 bases; bases outside gene matches: 2. The CDR3 is made up of 15 amino acids. CDR1 SGHDT and CDR2 YYEEEE come from the germline V gene. CDR3: CASSFGTGGPYEQYF. The DNA of the CDR3 is TGTGCCAGCAGCTTTGGGACAGGGGGCCCCTACGAGCAGTACTTC.

This clone is deemed medium-sized. The gene calls are TRBV11-3 and TRBJ2-1; D possibly matches TRBD1 or TRBD2 (5 bases each). CDR1 and CDR2 (germline): SGHNT, YENEEA. This CDR3 has 14 residues. The germline V and J ends were trimmed by 5 bases and 4 bases, with 12 bases remaining between them. The CDR3 DNA reads TGTGCCAGCAGCCGGGGACGGCTTTACAATGAGCAGTTCTTC. This sequence encodes CASSRGRLYNEQFF.

The V and J genes are TRBV7-9 and TRBJ2-1, with TRBD1 as a possible D gene (6 bases). This CDR3 comprises 15 residues. Deletions cut 1 base from V and 1 base from J, with 8 bases between. The germline V gene has CDR1 SEHNR and CDR2 FQNEAQ (reference sequence). The CDR3 bases are TGTGCCAGCAGCTTAGGGACAGTTTCCTACAATGAGCAGTTCTTC. Its protein is CASSLGTVSYNEQFF.

The rearrangement links TRBV28 to TRBJ1-1; 10 bases match TRBD1. The V and J ends lost 5 bases and 6 bases, in that order; junction bases with no gene match: 9. In germline, CDR1 is MDHEN, CDR2 SYDVKM. The CDR3 is made up of 15 amino acids. This CDR3 reads CASSPGGQGFAEAFF. DNA of the CDR3: TGTGCCAGCAGTCCAGGGGGACAGGGGTTCGCTGAAGCTTTCTTT.

The chain carries TRBV5-4 and TRBJ2-7; D is unresolved. Trimming cost V 0 bases and J 7 bases, with 14 bases left between them. This CDR3 comprises 14 residues. Per the germline V gene, CDR1 is SGHNT and CDR2 is YYREEE (reference sequence). The CDR3 nucleotides are TGTGCCAGCAGCTTGGCCTCGGATTACCGGGAGCAGTACTTC. Protein sequence: CASSLASDYREQYF.

The J gene is TRBJ2-7, the V gene TRBV4-2; no definite D call. This CDR3 region has 14 residues. V was cut by 0 bases and J by 0 bases, with 6 bases left in between. CDR1 and CDR2 (germline): LGHNA, YNFKEQ. CDR3: CASSQEVISYEQYF. CDR3 DNA sequence: TGTGCCAGCAGCCAAGAAGTGATCTCCTACGAGCAGTACTTC.

The chain couples TRBV2 to TRBJ1-2, with D perhaps TRBD1 (5 bases). The CDR3 extends over 14 amino acids. Germline values: CDR1 SNHLY, CDR2 FYNNEI. V gave up 10 bases and J gave up 3 bases, with 18 bases separating them. The CDR3 DNA reads as TGTGCCACGACCCCCGGGACGAGCGACTATGGCTACACCTTC. Residues: CATTPGTSDYGYTF.

The chain uses TRBV30 and TRBJ1-1; D not resolved. The germline gives CDR1 GTSNPN, CDR2 SVGIG (reference sequence). V dropped 3 bases and J dropped 4 bases, with 12 bases sitting between them. The CDR3 is 13 amino acids. This chain's CDR3 is CAWRGKGFTEAFF. Here the CDR3 DNA reads TGTGCCTGGAGAGGGAAGGGTTTCACTGAAGCTTTCTTT.

This clone is hyperexpanded. Other DNA sequences within the sample encode an identical CDR3. The chain uses TRBV27 and TRBJ2-1, with 8 bases matching TRBD1. The length of the CDR3 is 15 residues. The junction had 5 bases not matched to a gene; V was cut back by 0 bases and J by 7 bases. CDR1 is MNHEY and CDR2 is SMNVEV in the germline V gene (reference sequence). The CDR3: CASSLSRGLLNEQFF. DNA of the CDR3: TGTGCCAGCAGTTTATCCAGGGGGCTTCTAAATGAGCAGTTCTTC.

Concerning this clone itself: The junction departs from the called germline gene at one end, perhaps through a read error. The V call is TRBV7-7, the J call TRBJ2-3; D gene ambiguous. The length of the CDR3 is 13 residues. Germline V lookup: CDR1 SSHAT, CDR2 FNYEAQ (reference sequence). CDR3 coding DNA: TGTGCTAGCAGCCGCTCCGCCCCAGATACGCAGTATTTT. It codes for CASSRSAPDTQYF.

The genes are TRBV30 and TRBJ1-1; D is unresolved. Looked up from germline, CDR1 is GTSNPN and CDR2 is SVGIG (reference sequence). Trimming left V 0 bases short and J 4 bases short, with 9 bases between. The length of the CDR3 is 13 residues. The CDR3 loop reads CAWSVGRGTEAFF. For the CDR3, the DNA is TGTGCCTGGAGTGTAGGGCGGGGCACTGAAGCTTTCTTT.

This chain connects TRBV29-1 to TRBJ2-1; D perhaps matches TRBD2 (6 bases). The CDR3 spans 15 residues. CDR1 and CDR2 (germline): SQVTM, ANQGSEA. Trimming took 1 base from V and 6 from J, leaving 16 bases between them. CDR3 coding DNA: TGCAGCGTTGAAGCAAAAGGCGGGGAATTCAATGAGCAGTTCTTC. This translates into CSVEAKGGEFNEQFF.

The rearrangement joins TRBV10-2 to TRBJ2-5; TRBD2 agrees at 13 bases. Trimming removed 4 bases from V and 2 bases from J; junction bases left unmatched: 7. From germline, CDR1 is WSHSY and CDR2 SAAADI. The CDR3 is 17 residues long. CDR3: CASSAPGLAGVQETQYF. In DNA, the CDR3 is TGCGCCAGCAGTGCCCCCGGACTAGCGGGAGTTCAAGAGACCCAGTACTTC.

J is TRBJ2-1 and V is TRBV7-3; D unresolved. The CDR3 contains 13 residues. The germline V gene encodes CDR1 SGHTA and CDR2 FQGTGA. Trimming pared 0 bases from V and 3 bases from J, leaving 3 bases between. The CDR3 region is CASSLTHYNEQFF. The DNA for the CDR3 is TGTGCCAGCAGCTTAACACACTACAATGAGCAGTTCTTC. Supplemented by reference TRBV7-3 and TRBJ2-1, the full variable domain reads GAGVSQTPSNKVTEKGKYVELRCDPISGHTALYWYRQSLGQGPEFLIYFQGTGAADDSGLPNDRFFAVRPEGSVSTLKIQRTERGDSAVYLCASSLTHYNEQFFGPGTRLTVL.

The chain joins TRBV28 to TRBJ1-1; 7 bases are shared with TRBD1. Germline CDR1 MDHEN, CDR2 SYDVKM. The CDR3 totals 18 residues. Trimming cost V 8 bases and J 5 bases; bases outside gene matches: 23. Here the CDR3 DNA reads TGTGCCAGCCTGTCCCCGATGGACAGGCGAGTCGAGGGAACTGAAGCTTTCTTT. Residues: CASLSPMDRRVEGTEAFF.

The chain carries TRBV18 and TRBJ2-2, with D uncertain. The V gene's germline CDR1 is KGHSH and CDR2 LQKENI. Trimming took off 6 bases at V and 2 bases at J, with 4 bases between the two ends. The CDR3 has 12 residues. CDR3 sequence reads: CASSPNTGELFF. CDR3 DNA sequence: TGTGCCAGCTCCCCCAACACCGGGGAGCTGTTTTTT.